Listed below are T cell receptor beta chains from one sample, sequenced in a study of T cells after yellow fever vaccination. TCRdb re-called the 5' RACE reads with MiXCR, one entry per CDR3 protein. Among approximately 34,000 distinct CDR3 sequences listed, about 6.6% were seen once. The sample was PBMCs, either bulk or a sorted T-cell subset (CD4+, CD8+, memory, or dextramer-sorted; not recorded which), taken on the day of the first yellow fever vaccination. The receptor source for this set is a man aged 18 to 30 who received the YFV17D yellow fever vaccine. The CDR3 runs from the conserved cysteine through the conserved F or W. The D gene is left open where the match is weak. The size entry is marked missing in some rows and otherwise reads once, few, many or a size class.

d_call: TRBD2; v_call: TRBV20-1; clone_size: .; j_call: TRBJ2-1; cdr3_aa: CSAGSGAFDEQFF; cdr3_nt: TGCAGTGCCGGTAGCGGGGCTTTCGATGAGCAGTTCTTC
d_call: TRBD2; v_call: TRBV20-1; clone_size: many; j_call: TRBJ2-1; cdr3_aa: CSARTSGGADEQFF; cdr3_nt: TGCAGTGCTAGAACCAGCGGGGGGGCGGATGAGCAGTTCTTC
d_call: .; v_call: TRBV12-3/TRBV12-4; clone_size: many; j_call: TRBJ2-3; cdr3_aa: CATTPRTTDTDTQYF; cdr3_nt: TGTGCCACCACGCCAAGGACAACAGACACAGATACGCAGTATTTT
d_call: .; v_call: TRBV19; clone_size: many; j_call: TRBJ1-1; cdr3_aa: CASSKAFF; cdr3_nt: TGTGCCAGTAGTAAAGCTTTCTTT
d_call: TRBD1; v_call: TRBV7-2; clone_size: many; j_call: TRBJ1-2; cdr3_aa: CASSRLGQAEGYTF; cdr3_nt: TGTGCCAGCAGCCGATTGGGACAGGCGGAGGGCTACACCTTC
d_call: TRBD2; v_call: TRBV7-2; clone_size: many; j_call: TRBJ2-1; cdr3_aa: CASSFLAASYNEQFF; cdr3_nt: TGTGCCAGCAGCTTCCTAGCGGCCTCCTACAATGAGCAGTTCTTC
d_call: TRBD1; v_call: TRBV7-2; clone_size: .; j_call: TRBJ1-1; cdr3_aa: CASRVSGTGGAEAFF; cdr3_nt: TGTGCCAGCCGAGTATCCGGGACAGGGGGCGCGGAAGCTTTCTTT
d_call: TRBD2; v_call: TRBV15; clone_size: many; j_call: TRBJ2-5; cdr3_aa: CATSPGLAGQETQYF; cdr3_nt: TGTGCCACCAGCCCTGGACTAGCGGGCCAAGAGACCCAGTACTTC
d_call: TRBD1; v_call: TRBV4-2; clone_size: many; j_call: TRBJ2-5; cdr3_aa: CASSHRGEETQYF; cdr3_nt: TGTGCCAGCAGTCACAGGGGTGAAGAGACCCAGTACTTC
d_call: TRBD1; v_call: TRBV20-1; clone_size: many; j_call: TRBJ2-3; cdr3_aa: CSAKDRGDTQYF; cdr3_nt: TGCAGTGCGAAGGACAGGGGCGATACGCAGTATTTT
d_call: .; v_call: TRBV5-1; clone_size: many; j_call: TRBJ2-3; cdr3_aa: CASSPLQGEDTQYF; cdr3_nt: TGCGCCAGCAGCCCCTTACAGGGAGAAGATACGCAGTATTTT
d_call: .; v_call: TRBV7-2; clone_size: many; j_call: TRBJ2-4; cdr3_aa: CASSLGPGNNIQYF; cdr3_nt: TGTGCCAGCAGCTTAGGTCCGGGGAATAACATTCAGTACTTC
d_call: .; v_call: TRBV9; clone_size: .; j_call: TRBJ2-3; cdr3_aa: CASSVGPLGSGGTDTQYF; cdr3_nt: TGTGCCAGCAGCGTAGGACCCCTGGGGAGCGGAGGCACAGATACGCAGTATTTT
d_call: TRBD1; v_call: TRBV7-2; clone_size: many; j_call: TRBJ1-2; cdr3_aa: CASSPGTDGGGYTF; cdr3_nt: TGTGCCAGCAGCCCCGGGACAGATGGGGGCGGCTACACCTTC
d_call: .; v_call: TRBV4-3; clone_size: many; j_call: TRBJ2-6; cdr3_aa: CASTRGDSSSGANVLTF; cdr3_nt: TGCGCCAGCACCCGGGGGGACAGCAGCTCTGGGGCCAACGTCCTGACTTTC
d_call: .; v_call: TRBV20-1; clone_size: many; j_call: TRBJ2-5; cdr3_aa: CSARGPTRGIQETQYF; cdr3_nt: TGCAGTGCTAGAGGGCCTACGAGGGGAATCCAAGAGACCCAGTACTTC
d_call: .; v_call: TRBV6-5; clone_size: many; j_call: TRBJ1-1; cdr3_aa: CASSYSGGNTEAFF; cdr3_nt: TGTGCCAGCAGTTACTCCGGGGGGAACACTGAAGCTTTCTTT
d_call: .; v_call: TRBV12-3/TRBV12-4; clone_size: many; j_call: TRBJ2-1; cdr3_aa: CASSLRSSSSYNEQFF; cdr3_nt: TGTGCCAGCAGTTTAAGGTCGAGCAGCTCCTACAATGAGCAGTTCTTC
d_call: .; v_call: TRBV2; clone_size: many; j_call: TRBJ1-1; cdr3_aa: CASEGIPNTEAFF; cdr3_nt: TGTGCCAGCGAGGGTATCCCGAACACTGAAGCTTTCTTT
d_call: .; v_call: TRBV3-1; clone_size: many; j_call: TRBJ2-1; cdr3_aa: CASSQTWRGRYNEQFF; cdr3_nt: TGTGCCAGCAGCCAAACATGGCGGGGCCGGTACAATGAGCAGTTCTTC
d_call: .; v_call: TRBV19; clone_size: many; j_call: TRBJ1-2; cdr3_aa: CASSPSGGSGYTF; cdr3_nt: TGTGCCAGTAGTCCCTCTGGAGGTTCTGGCTACACCTTC
d_call: TRBD1; v_call: TRBV5-1; clone_size: .; j_call: TRBJ2-5; cdr3_aa: CASSSLGTGEETQYF; cdr3_nt: TGCGCCAGCAGCTCGCTGGGGACAGGGGAAGAGACCCAGTACTTC